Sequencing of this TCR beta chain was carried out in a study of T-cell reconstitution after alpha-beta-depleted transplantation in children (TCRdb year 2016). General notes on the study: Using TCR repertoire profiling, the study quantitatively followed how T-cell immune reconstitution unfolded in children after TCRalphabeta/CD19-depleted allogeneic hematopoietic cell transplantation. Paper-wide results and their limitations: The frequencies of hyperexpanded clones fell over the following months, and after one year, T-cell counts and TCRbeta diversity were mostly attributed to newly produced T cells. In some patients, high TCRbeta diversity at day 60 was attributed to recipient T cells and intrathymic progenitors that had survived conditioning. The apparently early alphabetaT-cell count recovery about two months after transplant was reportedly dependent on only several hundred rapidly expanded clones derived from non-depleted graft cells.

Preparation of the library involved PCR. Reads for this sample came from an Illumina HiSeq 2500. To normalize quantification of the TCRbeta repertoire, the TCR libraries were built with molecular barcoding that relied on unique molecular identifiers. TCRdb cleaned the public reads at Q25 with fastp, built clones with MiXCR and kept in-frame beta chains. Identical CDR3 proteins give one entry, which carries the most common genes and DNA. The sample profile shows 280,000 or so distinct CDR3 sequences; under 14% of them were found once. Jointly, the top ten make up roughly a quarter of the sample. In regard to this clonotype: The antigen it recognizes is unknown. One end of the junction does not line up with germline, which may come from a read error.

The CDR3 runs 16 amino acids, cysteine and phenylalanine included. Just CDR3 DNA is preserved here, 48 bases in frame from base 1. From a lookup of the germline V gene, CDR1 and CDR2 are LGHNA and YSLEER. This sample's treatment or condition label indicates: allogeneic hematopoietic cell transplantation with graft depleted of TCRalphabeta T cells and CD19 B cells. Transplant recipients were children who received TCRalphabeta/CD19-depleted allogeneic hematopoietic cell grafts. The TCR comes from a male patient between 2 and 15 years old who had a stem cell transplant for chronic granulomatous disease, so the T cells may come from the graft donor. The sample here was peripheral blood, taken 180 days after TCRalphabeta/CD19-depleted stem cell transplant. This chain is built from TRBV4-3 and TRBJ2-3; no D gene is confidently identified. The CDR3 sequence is CAGSQDSQHWGDTQYF. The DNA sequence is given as TGCGCCGGCAGCCAAGATAGTCAACATTGGGGAGATACGCAGTATTTT.